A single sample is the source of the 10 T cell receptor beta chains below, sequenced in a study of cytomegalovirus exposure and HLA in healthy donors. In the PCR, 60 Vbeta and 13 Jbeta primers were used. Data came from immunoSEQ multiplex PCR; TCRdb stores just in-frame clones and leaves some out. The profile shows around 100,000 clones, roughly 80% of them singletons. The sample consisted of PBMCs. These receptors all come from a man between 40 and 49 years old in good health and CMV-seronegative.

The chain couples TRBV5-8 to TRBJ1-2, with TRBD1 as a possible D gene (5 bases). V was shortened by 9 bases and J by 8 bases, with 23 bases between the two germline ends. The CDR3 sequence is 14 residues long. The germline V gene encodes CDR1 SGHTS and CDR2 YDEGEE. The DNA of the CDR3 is TGTGCCACAGATCGACGGGGAGGGGCGCGGGGCTACACCTTC. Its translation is CATDRRGGARGYTF.

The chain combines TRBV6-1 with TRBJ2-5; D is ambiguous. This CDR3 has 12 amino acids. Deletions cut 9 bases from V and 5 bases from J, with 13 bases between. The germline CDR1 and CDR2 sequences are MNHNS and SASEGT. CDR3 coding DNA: TGTGCCAGTCTGCTCGGGTGGGAGACCCAGTACTTC. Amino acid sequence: CASLLGWETQYF.

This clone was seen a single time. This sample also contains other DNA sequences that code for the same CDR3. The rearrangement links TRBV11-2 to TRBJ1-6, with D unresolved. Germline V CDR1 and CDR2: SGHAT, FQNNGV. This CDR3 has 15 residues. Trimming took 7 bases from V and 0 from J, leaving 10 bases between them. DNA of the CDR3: TGTGCCAGCAACCCCGAGAGCTCCTATAATTCACCCCTCCACTTT. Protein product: CASNPESSYNSPLHF.

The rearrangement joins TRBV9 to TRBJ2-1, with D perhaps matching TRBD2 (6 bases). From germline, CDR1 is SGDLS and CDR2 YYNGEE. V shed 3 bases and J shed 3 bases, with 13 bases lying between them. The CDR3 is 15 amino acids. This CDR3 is CASSAGGINYNEQFF. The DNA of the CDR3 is TGTGCCAGCAGCGCCGGGGGAATTAACTACAATGAGCAGTTCTTC.

DNA of the CDR3: TGTGCCAGCAGCAGAGAGGGGGCGGGTGGGAACACTGAAGCTTTCTTT. Protein sequence: CASSREGAGGNTEAFF. The V and J genes are TRBV7-9 and TRBJ1-1; TRBD1 matches at 7 bases. V dropped 5 bases and J dropped 1; count of bases not matched to a gene: 10. CDR3 size: 16 residues. In germline, CDR1 is SEHNR, CDR2 FQNEAQ (reference sequence). Filled out from reference TRBV7-9 and TRBJ1-1, the complete variable domain reads DTGVSQNPRHKITKRGQNVTFRCDPISEHNRLYWYRQTLGQGPEFLTYFQNEAQLEKSRLLSDRFSAERPKGSFSTLEIQRTEQGDSAMYLCASSREGAGGNTEAFFGQGTRLTVV.

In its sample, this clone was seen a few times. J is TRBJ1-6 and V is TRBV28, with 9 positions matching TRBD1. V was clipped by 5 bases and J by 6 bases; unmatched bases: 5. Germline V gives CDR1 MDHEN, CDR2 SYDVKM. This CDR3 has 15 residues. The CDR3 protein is CASSTWGQGNSPLHF. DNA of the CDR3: TGTGCCAGCAGTACATGGGGACAGGGTAATTCACCCCTCCACTTT. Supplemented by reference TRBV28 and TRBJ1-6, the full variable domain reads DVKVTQSSRYLVKRTGEKVFLECVQDMDHENMFWYRQDPGLGLRLIYFSYDVKMKEKGDIPEGYSVSREKKERFSLILESASTNQTSMYLCASSTWGQGNSPLHFGNGTRLTVT.

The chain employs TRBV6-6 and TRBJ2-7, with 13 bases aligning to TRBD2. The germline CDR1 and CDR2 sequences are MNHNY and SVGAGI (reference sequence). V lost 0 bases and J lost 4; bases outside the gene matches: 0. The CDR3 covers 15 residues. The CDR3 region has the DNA TGTGCCAGCAGTTACTCACTAGCGGGGGGGTACGAGCAGTACGTC. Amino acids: CASSYSLAGGYEQYV.

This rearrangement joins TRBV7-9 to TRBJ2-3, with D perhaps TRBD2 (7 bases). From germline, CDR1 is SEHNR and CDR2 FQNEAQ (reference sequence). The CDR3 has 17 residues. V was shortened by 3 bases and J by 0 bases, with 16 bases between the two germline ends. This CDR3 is CASSFGRGLLSTDTQYF. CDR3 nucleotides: TGTGCCAGCAGCTTTGGGCGGGGGCTATTAAGCACAGATACGCAGTATTTT.

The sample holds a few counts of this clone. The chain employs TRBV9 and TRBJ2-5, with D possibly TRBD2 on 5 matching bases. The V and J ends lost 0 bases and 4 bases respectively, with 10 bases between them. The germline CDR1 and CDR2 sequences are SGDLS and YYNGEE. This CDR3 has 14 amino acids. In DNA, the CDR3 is TGTGCCAGCAGCGTAGATGTAGGGAGAGAGACCCAGTACTTC. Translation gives CASSVDVGRETQYF. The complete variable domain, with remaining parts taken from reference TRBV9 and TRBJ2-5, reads DSGVTQTPKHLITATGQRVTLRCSPRSGDLSVYWYQQSLDQGLQFLIQYYNGEERAKGNILERFSAQQFPDLHSELNLSSLELGDSALYFCASSVDVGRETQYFGPGTRLLVL.

This CDR3 is CASSYSGGDSYEQYF. The CDR3 nucleotides are TGTGCCAGCAGCTACAGCGGGGGGGATTCCTACGAGCAGTACTTC. V and J are TRBV7-2 and TRBJ2-7; 10 nucleotides agree with TRBD2. CDR3 length equals 15 residues. The trim removed 4 bases at V and 1 base at J, leaving 4 bases unmatched. Germline V gene lookup returns CDR1 SGHTA and CDR2 FQGNSA.